The 10 T cell receptor beta chains in this list originate from one sample, sequenced in a study of identical twins. TCRdb processed the 5' RACE reads anew with MiXCR; each CDR3 protein has one entry. The sample records roughly 570,000 distinct CDR3 sequences, more than 9% being singletons. These data were also reused for a study on yellow fever vaccine responses in identical twins.

The sequencing sample was made of PBMCs. These receptors were obtained from a woman aged 18-35 years in good health.

This clonotype was counted at least ten times. The chain employs TRBV18 and TRBJ1-4; tentatively, D is TRBD1 (6 bases). Trimming pared 3 bases from V and 10 bases from J, leaving 24 bases between. This CDR3 has 17 residues. The germline CDR1 and CDR2 sequences are KGHSH and LQKENI. In DNA form, the CDR3 reads TGTGCCAGCTCACCGATACAATTGACAGGTGAATCTGGAAAACTGTTTTTT. As protein: CASSPIQLTGESGKLFF.

The sample holds a few counts of this clonotype. This chain links TRBV5-4 with TRBJ2-3; 8 bases are a match to TRBD2. Germline CDR1 reads SGHNT; CDR2 reads YYREEE (reference sequence). CDR3 length: 15 residues. V lost 4 bases, J lost 4 bases, and 8 bases stayed unmatched. This CDR3 reads CASSVGGGSADTQYF. In nucleotides, the CDR3 is TGTGCCAGCAGCGTCGGGGGGGGGTCGGCAGATACGCAGTATTTT.

The chain employs TRBV24-1 and TRBJ2-5; perhaps D is TRBD1 or TRBD2 (5 bases each). Germline-derived CDR1 and CDR2 are KGHDR and SFDVKD. The CDR3 contains 13 residues. Trimming took 7 bases from V and 2 from J, leaving 10 bases between them. This CDR3 is CATRGTDQETQYF. CDR3 bases: TGTGCCACCAGAGGGACGGATCAAGAGACCCAGTACTTC.

The chain employs TRBV6-5 and TRBJ1-6; D perhaps matches TRBD1 (5 bases). Germline loops: CDR1 MNHEY, CDR2 SVGAGI. V lost 7 bases and J lost 5, with 12 bases in between. CDR3 length: 14 residues. CDR3 in DNA: TGTGCCAGCAACGCCAGGGTAGATAATTCACCCCTCCACTTT. Translation gives CASNARVDNSPLHF.

The table lists this clonotype with a few counts. The V call is TRBV5-1, the J call TRBJ2-2; either TRBD1 or TRBD2 may fit D (5 bases each). Germline-derived CDR1 and CDR2 are SGHRS and YFSETQ. This CDR3 contains 18 residues. Trimming cost V 3 bases and J 4 bases, with 22 bases left between them. The CDR3 here is CASSSSPSGPLLTGELFF. DNA for the CDR3: TGCGCCAGCAGCTCCTCTCCCTCGGGGCCCCTCCTCACCGGGGAGCTGTTTTTT.

The chain has TRBV20-1 and TRBJ2-1; 9 nucleotides align to TRBD2. This CDR3 spans 16 amino acids. V trimming: 6 bases; J trimming: 6 bases; junction bases outside the gene matches: 15. Germline V lookup: CDR1 DFQATT, CDR2 SNEGSKA (reference sequence). CDR3 DNA: TGCAGTGCGACGCCATTGGGGACTAGCTACATCAATGAGCAGTTCTTC. Protein product: CSATPLGTSYINEQFF.

This chain connects TRBV29-1 to TRBJ2-7; possible D gene TRBD1, 5 bases. The CDR3 covers 15 residues. CDR1 SQVTM and CDR2 ANQGSEA come from the germline V gene. V was pared by 2 bases and J by 0 bases, with 14 bases between. CDR3 loop: CSVELLDKSSYEQYF. The CDR3 DNA reads as TGCAGCGTTGAATTGCTGGACAAGAGCTCCTACGAGCAGTACTTC.

This clonotype was detected ten times or more. J is TRBJ2-7 and V is TRBV29-1; tentatively, D is TRBD2 (5 bases). The CDR3 is 12 amino acids. V was shortened by 7 bases and J by 4 bases, with 14 bases between the two germline ends. Germline CDR1 SQVTM, CDR2 ANQGSEA. Written as DNA, the CDR3 is TGCAGCGCGTTGGGGAGTTGGTACGAGCAGTACTTC. It specifies CSALGSWYEQYF.

The J gene is TRBJ2-2, the V gene TRBV12-3 or TRBV12-4, with a tentative D call TRBD1 (6 bases). This CDR3 comprises 15 residues. The V end lost 6 bases, the J end lost 2 bases, and 13 bases lay between the germline ends. The CDR3 here is CASSRGHLNTGELFF. The CDR3 DNA is TGTGCCAGCAGCAGGGGACATTTAAACACCGGGGAGCTGTTTTTT.

This clonotype appeared a few times. The gene calls are TRBV4-3 and TRBJ2-3; possible D gene TRBD2, 5 bases. The CDR3 runs 15 residues. The V end was cut by 4 bases, the J end by 2 bases, with 13 bases between. The germline gives CDR1 LGHNA, CDR2 YSLEER. CDR3 in amino acids: CASSPEGVLTDTQYF. Written as DNA, the CDR3 is TGCGCCAGCAGCCCTGAGGGAGTACTCACAGATACGCAGTATTTT.